This TCR beta chain was profiled in a study of T cells expressing NK-cell markers. On the study more broadly: TCR beta repertoires came from sorted CD3+CD56+NKG2C+, CD3+CD56+NKG2C- and CD3+CD56-NKG2C+ T cells. Most of the eight sequenced donors tested HCMV-seropositive; one tested seronegative.

Germline V gene lookup returns CDR1 SGHAT and CDR2 FQNNGV. The CDR3 is 15 residues long. Regarding the study as a whole: One observes that, in a handful of donors, these clonotypes were also the leading ones within the CD3+CD56-NKG2C+ fraction.

UMIs accompanied the 5'RACE template switching by which TCR beta cDNA was made. TCRdb re-called the 5' RACE reads; one entry per CDR3 protein, DNA not given. This sample contains about 380,000 distinct CDR3 sequences. Comment on this clonotype: Its antigen remains unidentified.

Input material: blood T cells: a sorted CD56 or NKG2C T cell subset, CD4+ or CD8+ T cells, or bulk PBMC T cells (not recorded which). This chain connects TRBV11-2 to TRBJ2-7; there is no DNA to check the TCRdb D call of TRBD1. The source of this sequence is a man aged 18 to 69 in good health. The CDR3 sequence is CASSLGGGISYEQYF.